Listed here are 5 T cell receptor beta chains from one sample, sequenced in a study of blood T cell repertoires in COVID-19 (TCRdb year 2020). Libraries were prepared through the immunoSEQ multiplex PCR assay. TCRdb provides this immuneACCESS table in a form limited to in-frame rearrangements. Some clones are lacking; in checked studies, under half of them reflect an unresolved V gene, and why the rest are absent is not known. The sample table contains about 300,000 clones; only one count was recorded for about 89% of them. The top ten clones comprise over 2.5% of the sample. Sample: PBMCs or T cells enriched from blood (not recorded which). The receptors stem from a woman aged 18 to 35 who had recovered from COVID-19.

This clone occurred a few times. Sequence at one end of the junction differs from germline and may be a read error. The rearrangement links TRBV19 to TRBJ2-1, with D possibly matching TRBD2 (7 bases). The CDR3 contains 13 residues. CDR1 and CDR2 from the germline V gene are LNHDA and SQIVND (reference sequence). In nucleotides, the CDR3 is TGTGCCTGTAGAGGGGGGGGGTTCGATGAGCAGTTCTTC. It yields the protein CACRGGGFDEQFF. Full variable domain (missing parts from reference TRBV19 and TRBJ2-1): DGGITQSPKYLFRKEGQNVTLSCEQNLNHDAMYWYRQDPGQGLRLIYYSQIVNDFQKGDIAEGYSVSREKKESFPLTVTSAQKNPTAFYLCACRGGGFDEQFFGPGTRLTVL.

This chain connects TRBV2 to TRBJ2-7; possibly TRBD1 for D (6 bases). CDR1 SNHLY and CDR2 FYNNEI come from the germline V gene. This CDR3 has 14 amino acids. With 7 bases removed from V and 11 bases from J, the gap between germline ends came to 24 bases. The CDR3 reads CASTAVKSGGREYF. The CDR3 nucleotides are TGTGCCAGCACCGCCGTGAAGAGTGGGGGCCGAGAGTACTTC.

This clone has more than one count but fewer than ten. The chain joins TRBV10-2 to TRBJ1-3; 9 nucleotides align to TRBD1. Germline V gene data show CDR1 as WSHSY and CDR2 as SAAADI. The CDR3 extends over 17 amino acids. Trimming removed 0 bases from V and 2 bases from J; junction bases left unmatched: 5. In DNA, the CDR3 is TGCGCCAGCAGTGAGTCCCTAACAGGGGGCACTGGAAACACCATATATTTT. Translating it yields CASSESLTGGTGNTIYF.

This chain uses TRBV2 with TRBJ2-3; TRBD1 aligns across 7 bases. The germline V gene has CDR1 SNHLY and CDR2 FYNNEI. The J segment lost 0 bases and the V segment lost 7 bases, leaving 4 bases of the junction unmatched. CDR3 length equals 14 residues. CDR3 in DNA: TGTGCCAGCACCTGGGACAGCAGCACAGATACGCAGTATTTT. Protein sequence: CASTWDSSTDTQYF.

This clone has just one count. The gene calls are TRBV2 and TRBJ1-5, with 10 bases fitting TRBD1. The germline V gene encodes CDR1 SNHLY and CDR2 FYNNEI. V dropped 5 bases and J dropped 1; count of bases not matched to a gene: 5. The CDR3 sequence is 16 residues long. This CDR3 reads CASSLRQGASNQPQHF. The CDR3 region has the DNA TGTGCCAGCAGTCTAAGACAGGGGGCAAGCAATCAGCCCCAGCATTTT.